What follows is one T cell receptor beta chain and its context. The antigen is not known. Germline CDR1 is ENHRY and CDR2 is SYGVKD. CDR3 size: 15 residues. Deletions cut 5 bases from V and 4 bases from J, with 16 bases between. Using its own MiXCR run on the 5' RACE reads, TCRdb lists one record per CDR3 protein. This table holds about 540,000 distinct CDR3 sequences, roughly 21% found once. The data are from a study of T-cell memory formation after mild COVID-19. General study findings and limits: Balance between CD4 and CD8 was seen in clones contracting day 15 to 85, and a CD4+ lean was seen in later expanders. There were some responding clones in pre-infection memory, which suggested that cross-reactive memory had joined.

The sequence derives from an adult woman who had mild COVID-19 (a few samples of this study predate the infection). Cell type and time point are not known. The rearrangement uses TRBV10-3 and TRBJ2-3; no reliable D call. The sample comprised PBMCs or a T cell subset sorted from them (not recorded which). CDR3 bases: TGTGCCATCAGTTCCCCAGCCACCCCTTCAGATACGCAGTATTTT. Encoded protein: CAISSPATPSDTQYF.